This TCR beta chain came from a study of T cell repertoires in cytomegalovirus infection. Study-wide context: Public TCR beta signatures indicated both CMV infection and matching HLA type. Study observations and caveats: Predominance within the ex vivo response was attributable to HLA-C-restricted CMV-specific TCR beta clonotypes. Based on cumulative public TCR beta family frequency, carriers of CMV plus the relevant HLA were identified.

This clonotype was counted many times. Its specificity is unknown. TCRdb re-called the reads with MiXCR, one entry per CDR3 protein. The sample has about 890,000 distinct CDR3 sequences; roughly 30% are singletons. The V end lost 2 bases, the J end lost 8 bases, and 15 bases lay between the germline ends. Germline loops: CDR1 ENHRY, CDR2 SYGVKD. The CDR3 loop spans 14 amino acids. V usage is TRBV10-3 and J usage is TRBJ1-2; D is unresolved. This clonotype was obtained from a human donor in good health (CMV status not recorded). Some clones in this sample may be carry-over from other donors' samples. Material: cultured CD8+ T cells from PBMCs, obtained from culture after CMV antigen stimulation. The CDR3 is CAISEMADGRGYTF. In DNA form, the CDR3 reads TGTGCCATCAGTGAGATGGCGGACGGAAGGGGCTACACCTTC.